The T cell receptor (beta chain) described here comes from a study of T cell changes during pregnancy in multiple sclerosis. Germline assignment: CDR1 SGHTA and CDR2 FQGTGA. The trim removed 0 bases at V and 6 bases at J, leaving 11 bases unmatched. The CDR3 sequence is 18 residues long. Data came from immunoSEQ multiplex PCR; TCRdb stores just in-frame clones and leaves some out. The sample records about 93,000 clones, almost 95% being singletons. V is TRBV7-3 and J is TRBJ1-6; 7 bases map to TRBD1. This receptor was taken from a female donor with multiple sclerosis, enrolled in a pregnancy study. Sequencing used peripheral blood, obtained after pregnancy. CDR3 sequence (DNA): TGTGCCAGCAGCTTAACTTCGGTCAGGGGGGATGTTAATTCACCCCTCCACTTT. This encodes CASSLTSVRGDVNSPLHF.